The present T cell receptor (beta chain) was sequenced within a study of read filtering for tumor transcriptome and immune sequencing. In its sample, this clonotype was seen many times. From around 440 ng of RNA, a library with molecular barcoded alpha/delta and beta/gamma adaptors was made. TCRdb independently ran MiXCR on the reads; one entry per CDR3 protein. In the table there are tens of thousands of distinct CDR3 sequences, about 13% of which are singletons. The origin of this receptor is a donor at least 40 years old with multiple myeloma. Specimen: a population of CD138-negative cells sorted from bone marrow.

CDR3: CASSLAVDYSGANVLTF. CDR3 nucleotide sequence: TGTGCCAGCAGCTTGGCCGTGGACTACTCTGGGGCCAACGTCCTGACTTTC. This chain uses TRBV5-6 with TRBJ2-6, with a possible D match to TRBD2 (6 bases). With 0 bases removed from V and 0 bases from J, the gap between germline ends came to 10 bases. The CDR3 spans 17 residues. The germline V gene encodes CDR1 SGHDT and CDR2 YYEEEE.